A selection of T cell receptor beta chains follows, all from one sample in a study of ipilimumab plus nivolumab after autologous stem cell transplantation. Data came from immunoSEQ multiplex PCR; TCRdb stores just in-frame clones and leaves some out. There are about 15,000 clones in the sample; around 68% occur only once, and roughly 20% lies in the top ten. Sequencing used PBMCs, obtained in a trial of ipilimumab plus nivolumab as post-transplant consolidation. These receptors all come from a male donor with diffuse large B-cell lymphoma. Both conserved end residues are part of each CDR3. The order of the fields is CDR3 protein, CDR3 DNA, V gene, J gene, clone size, D gene. The D gene is left open where the match is weak. The listing skips clone size in some rows; elsewhere it reads once, few, many or a size class.

CASSLGTGGLGEQYF	TGCGCCAGCAGCTTGGGGACAGGGGGCTTGGGCGAGCAGTACTTC	TRBV5-1	TRBJ2-7	once	TRBD1
CASSTFGGEETQYF	TGCGCCAGCAGTACTTTCGGGGGTGAAGAGACCCAGTACTTC	TRBV5-1	TRBJ2-5	.	.
CASSLFGSPNTGELFF	TGTGCCAGCAGCTTATTCGGCAGCCCCAACACCGGGGAGCTGTTTTTT	TRBV7-9	TRBJ2-2	.	.
CASSFRDRPNSPLHF	TGTGCCAGCAGCTTCCGGGACAGGCCGAATTCACCCCTCCACTTT	TRBV5-6	TRBJ1-6	.	TRBD1
CASSTRRAGELFF	TGTGCCAGTAGTACCAGGAGGGCCGGGGAGCTGTTTTTT	TRBV19	TRBJ2-2	.	.
CASSYRLNTGELFF	TGTGCCAGCAGTTATCGGTTGAACACCGGGGAGCTGTTTTTT	TRBV6-6	TRBJ2-2	.	.
CARSQSAGGYGYTF	TGTGCCAGGAGTCAATCAGCGGGGGGCTATGGCTACACCTTC	TRBV28	TRBJ1-2	.	.
CASNNRGGRGYTF	TGTGCCAGCAATAATAGGGGGGGTCGAGGCTACACCTTC	TRBV6-5	TRBJ1-2	.	.
CASNSAYNSPLHF	TGTGCCAGCAATTCAGCTTATAATTCACCCCTCCACTTT	TRBV2	TRBJ1-6	few	.
CASSFLAGAYNEQFF	TGCGCCAGCAGCTTTCTAGCGGGAGCTTACAATGAGCAGTTCTTC	TRBV5-1	TRBJ2-1	.	TRBD2
CASSPDSFYEQYF	TGTGCCAGCAGTCCGGACAGCTTCTACGAGCAGTACTTC	TRBV27	TRBJ2-7	.	.
CASIRDSSNEKLFF	TGTGCCAGCATCCGGGACAGTAGTAATGAAAAACTGTTTTTT	TRBV2	TRBJ1-4	.	TRBD1
CASSPQGGGYGYTF	TGCGCCAGCAGCCCCCAAGGGGGCGGGTATGGCTACACCTTC	TRBV5-1	TRBJ1-2	.	TRBD1
CASSPVLGLLNEKLFF	TGTGCCAGCAGCCCAGTGCTGGGACTTCTTAATGAAAAACTGTTTTTT	TRBV5-5	TRBJ1-4	.	.
CASSSRGGTEAFF	TGTGCCAGTAGCTCTAGGGGGGGCACTGAAGCTTTCTTT	TRBV19	TRBJ1-1	.	.
CASSLTKEAHEQYF	TGCGCCAGCAGCCTGACTAAGGAGGCCCACGAGCAGTACTTC	TRBV4-1	TRBJ2-7	.	.
CASSGQGQETQYF	TGCGCCAGCAGCGGACAGGGGCAAGAGACCCAGTACTTC	TRBV5-1	TRBJ2-5	once	TRBD1
CASSGGWNTIYF	TGTGCCAGCAGCGGGGGGTGGAACACCATATATTTT	TRBV28	TRBJ1-3	.	.
CASSPRGSTGDEKLFF	TGTGCCAGCAGCCCAAGGGGCTCGACAGGGGATGAAAAACTGTTTTTT	TRBV2	TRBJ1-4	.	TRBD1
CASSGHPGGEQYF	TGTGCCAGCAGCGGACATCCAGGGGGCGAGCAGTACTTC	TRBV11-2	TRBJ2-7	.	TRBD1
CASSWTISTDTQYF	TGTGCCAGCAGCTGGACTATAAGCACAGATACGCAGTATTTT	TRBV5-6	TRBJ2-3	few	.
CASSLVGTSYNEQFF	TGTGCCAGCAGCTTGGTGGGAACCTCCTACAATGAGCAGTTCTTC	TRBV5-4	TRBJ2-1	many	.
CASSLEVGYTQYF	TGTGCCAGCAGCTTAGAGGTGGGGTATACGCAGTATTTT	TRBV11-2	TRBJ2-3	few	.
CASSLLAGGPETQYF	TGTGCCAGCAGCTTACTAGCGGGGGGGCCGGAGACCCAGTACTTC	TRBV7-6	TRBJ2-5	once	TRBD2
CASSGQINYGYTF	TGCGCCAGCAGTGGGCAGATCAACTATGGCTACACCTTC	TRBV10-2	TRBJ1-2	.	.
CASLSGPDTQYF	TGTGCCTCCCTGAGCGGCCCAGATACGCAGTATTTT	TRBV30	TRBJ2-3	.	.
CASSSTAGYTDTQYF	TGTGCCAGCAGCTCAACAGCGGGATACACAGATACGCAGTATTTT	TRBV5-4	TRBJ2-3	.	TRBD2
CASSTRLAGGRGYPEFF	TGCGCCAGCAGCACCCGACTAGCGGGAGGTCGTGGGTACCCTGAGTTCTTC	TRBV5-1	TRBJ2-1	.	TRBD2
CASSLLPYEQYF	TGTGCCAGCAGCTTATTGCCCTACGAGCAGTACTTC	TRBV7-2	TRBJ2-7	.	.
CASSSGSYTQYF	TGTGCCAGCAGCTCGGGCAGTTATACGCAGTATTTT	TRBV11-2	TRBJ2-3	.	.
CASSIGQGAGEQYF	TGTGCCAGTAGTATCGGACAGGGGGCAGGTGAGCAGTACTTC	TRBV19	TRBJ2-7	once	TRBD1
CASSGRDKAEQYF	TGTGCCAGCAGCGGCCGGGACAAGGCTGAGCAGTACTTC	TRBV5-4	TRBJ2-7	.	.
CASSMTSGDQETQYF	TGTGCCAGTAGTATGACTAGCGGGGACCAAGAGACCCAGTACTTC	TRBV19	TRBJ2-5	few	TRBD2